Shown below are 16 T cell receptor beta chains from a single sample sequenced in a study of cytomegalovirus exposure and HLA in healthy donors. 13 Jbeta primers and 60 Vbeta primers were used for the PCR. The protocol was immunoSEQ multiplex PCR, while the TCRdb copy is restricted to in-frame clones and leaves out a portion. The sample lists over 150,000 clones, roughly 80% occurring once. Sequencing was done on a sample of PBMCs. All receptors derive from a woman aged 25 to 39 in good health and CMV-seropositive.

This chain connects TRBV29-1 to TRBJ1-1; no clear D gene. The CDR3 length is 10 residues. Germline CDR1 SQVTM, CDR2 ANQGSEA. Between the trimmed V and J ends, which lost 6 bases and 11 bases, there was a span of 13 bases. CDR3: CSVAGLAAFF. Written as DNA, the CDR3 is TGCAGCGTCGCGGGCTTGGCGGCTTTCTTT.

The chain joins TRBV6-1 to TRBJ2-5, with 8 nucleotides matching TRBD2. The DNA end favors TRBJ2-7, so the J call may be wrong. Germline V gives CDR1 MNHNS, CDR2 SASEGT. The CDR3 sequence is 15 residues long. The CDR3 loop reads CASSELAGMSYEQYF. The DNA for the CDR3 is TGTGCCAGCAGTGAACTAGCGGGTATGTCCTACGAGCAGTACTTC.

This chain joins TRBV27 and TRBJ1-6; 11 bases are shared with TRBD1. J lost 8 bases, V lost 5 bases, and 11 bases had no gene match. The germline V gene encodes CDR1 MNHEY and CDR2 SMNVEV (reference sequence). The CDR3 runs 17 residues. This CDR3 reads CASSRRTGGPSDSPLHF. Here the CDR3 DNA reads TGTGCCAGCAGTCGAAGGACAGGGGGCCCGTCGGATTCACCCCTCCACTTT.

The chain has TRBV2 and TRBJ1-2, with D perhaps matching TRBD1 (6 bases). The length of the CDR3 is 13 residues. V lost 2 bases and J 6 bases, leaving 10 bases between the germline ends. Germline V CDR1 and CDR2: SNHLY, FYNNEI. The CDR3 protein is CASSETGTDGYTF. CDR3 coding DNA: TGTGCCAGCAGTGAAACAGGGACGGATGGCTACACCTTC. Variable domain in full (rest from reference TRBV2 and TRBJ1-2): EPEVTQTPSHQVTQMGQEVILRCVPISNHLYFYWYRQILGQKVEFLVSFYNNEISEKSEIFDDQFSVERPDGSNFTLKIRSTKLEDSAMYFCASSETGTDGYTFGSGTRLTVV.

Written as DNA, the CDR3 is TGTGCCAGCAGCTCCAACTATGTGGAACAAGAGACCCAGTACTTC. Translating it yields CASSSNYVEQETQYF. This chain joins TRBV5-8 and TRBJ2-5; no definite D call. Looked up from germline, CDR1 is SGHTS and CDR2 is YDEGEE. The CDR3 is 15 residues long. Trimming took 3 bases from V and 2 from J, leaving 14 bases between them.

The genes are TRBV19 and TRBJ1-5; 8 bases match TRBD1. The CDR3 is made up of 13 amino acids. The germline gives CDR1 LNHDA, CDR2 SQIVND (reference sequence). The V and J ends lost 4 bases and 7 bases, in that order; junction bases with no gene match: 3. The CDR3 nucleotides read TGTGCCAGTAGTACAGGGGGCAGGCAGCCCCAGCATTTT. It encodes CASSTGGRQPQHF.

The chain is built from TRBV9 and TRBJ2-1, with 9 bases identical to TRBD2. CDR1 SGDLS and CDR2 YYNGEE come from the germline V gene. This CDR3 has 17 residues. The V gene end was trimmed by 0 bases and the J gene end by 4 bases; junction bases not matched to a gene: 8. The CDR3 loop is CASSVGRSGGSYNEQFF. In nucleotides, the CDR3 is TGTGCCAGCAGCGTAGGGAGAAGCGGGGGGTCTTACAATGAGCAGTTCTTC.

J is TRBJ2-3 and V is TRBV7-2; 10 nucleotides line up with TRBD2. The V gene's germline CDR1 is SGHTA and CDR2 FQGNSA. V shed 5 bases and J 7 bases; nucleotides not matched to a gene: 18. This CDR3 spans 18 amino acids. CDR3 coding DNA: TGTGCCAGCAGCCTAGGGGCCCCTTCTAGCGGGGGTGGACATACGCAGTATTTT. This translates into CASSLGAPSSGGGHTQYF.

V is TRBV14 and J is TRBJ1-2, with TRBD1 matching 9 bases. J was trimmed by 2 bases and V by 2 bases; bases with no gene match: 6. The CDR3 is made up of 16 amino acids. Germline V lookup: CDR1 SGHDN, CDR2 FVKESK. The CDR3: CASSQRLGTGNYGYTF. DNA of the CDR3: TGTGCCAGCAGCCAACGCCTCGGGACAGGGAACTATGGCTACACCTTC.

The CDR3 region is CASRGVGQGSEAFF. CDR3 nucleotides: TGCGCCAGCAGGGGAGTTGGACAGGGCTCTGAAGCTTTCTTT. The rearrangement uses TRBV5-1 and TRBJ1-1; 8 bases are a match to TRBD1. The CDR3 is 14 residues long. Germline V gene data show CDR1 as SGHRS and CDR2 as YFSETQ. J lost 6 bases, V lost 5 bases, and 9 bases had no gene match.

The V call is TRBV9, the J call TRBJ1-4; maybe TRBD1 (5 bases). V was clipped by 3 bases and J by 5 bases, with 17 bases between them. Germline assignment: CDR1 SGDLS and CDR2 YYNGEE. CDR3 length: 16 residues. CDR3: CASSGKGSQNNEKLFF. CDR3 nucleotide sequence: TGTGCCAGCAGCGGAAAGGGGTCGCAAAACAATGAAAAACTGTTTTTT.

Remarks on this clone: Other DNA variants within this sample encode the same CDR3. The chain joins TRBV19 to TRBJ2-7, with D possibly being TRBD2 (5 bases). Germline lookup yields CDR1 LNHDA and CDR2 SQIVND (reference sequence). V lost 6 bases and J lost 5, with 14 bases in between. The CDR3 has 13 residues. CDR3: CASRQLSGNEQYF. CDR3 sequence (DNA): TGTGCCAGTAGACAACTATCCGGGAACGAGCAGTACTTC.

This chain joins TRBV7-9 and TRBJ1-1; possibly TRBD1 for D (5 bases). CDR1 and CDR2 from the germline V gene are SEHNR and FQNEAQ (reference sequence). Trimming removed 4 bases at V and 1 base at J, with 10 bases between. This CDR3 spans 14 amino acids. The CDR3, as DNA: TGTGCCAGCAGCTCGGTAGACAGGAACACTGAAGCTTTCTTT. Residues: CASSSVDRNTEAFF.

As concerns this clone: The junction differs from germline at one of its ends, possibly a read error. This chain uses TRBV6-5 with TRBJ1-1, with a weak D call TRBD1 (5 bases). The CDR3 has 14 residues. Germline lookup yields CDR1 MNHEY and CDR2 SVGAGI. CDR3: CASSEIGGNAEAFF. CDR3 DNA sequence: TGTGCCAGCAGTGAAATCGGGGGGAACGCTGAAGCTTTCTTT.

Many counts were recorded for this clone. This rearrangement joins TRBV10-1 to TRBJ1-1, with 8 bases aligning to TRBD1. Germline CDR1 is WNHNN and CDR2 is SYGVQD (reference sequence). This CDR3 region has 18 residues. V shed 0 bases and J 5 bases; nucleotides not matched to a gene: 14. The CDR3: CASSESSLRTGKITEAFF. The CDR3 nucleotides read TGCGCCAGCAGTGAGTCCTCCTTGAGGACAGGGAAGATAACTGAAGCTTTCTTT.

J is TRBJ1-6 and V is TRBV7-8, with TRBD1 matching over 9 bases. Germline-derived CDR1 and CDR2 are SGHVS and FQNEAQ. V dropped 5 bases and J dropped 2; count of bases not matched to a gene: 10. This CDR3 has 18 amino acids. CDR3 residues: CASSPGTGGLPYNSPLHF. CDR3 bases: TGTGCCAGCAGCCCGGGAACAGGGGGCCTCCCCTATAATTCACCCCTCCACTTT.